Each of the 17 T cell receptor beta chains below was sequenced from the same sample in a study of OX40 agonist ivuxolimab in advanced cancers. Assay used: immunoSEQ multiplex PCR; TCRdb lists only in-frame clones, some missing. The table has about 55,000 clones, approximately 84% seen once. Source: CD4+ or CD8+ T cells sorted from blood, taken in a trial of the OX40 agonist ivuxolimab. The source of these receptors is an adult with an advanced solid tumor such as melanoma, head and neck, liver or kidney cancer.

This clone was observed a single time. V gene TRBV21-1 combines with J gene TRBJ2-1; TRBD2, as called in the table, went unchecked against the DNA. TRBV21-1 is tagged as a pseudogene. This CDR3 is 16 amino acids long. The CDR3 sequence is CASSKLYPFAYNEQFF. The CDR3 nucleotides are TGTGCCAGCAGCAAACTCTACCCCTTTGCCTACAATGAGCAGTTCTTC.

The chain joins TRBV5-1 to TRBJ2-5; TRBD2 is a possible D gene (6 bases). The CDR3 is made up of 15 amino acids. Trimming removed 4 bases from V and 5 bases from J, with 18 bases in between. The germline CDR1 and CDR2 sequences are SGHRS and YFSETQ. The CDR3 protein is CASSLGRAGSETQYF. CDR3 in DNA: TGCGCCAGCAGCCTCGGTAGGGCCGGGAGCGAGACCCAGTACTTC.

This clone was detected a few times. The rearrangement uses TRBV2 and TRBJ2-7; 12 bases are shared with TRBD2. The CDR3 runs 17 residues. Germline assignment: CDR1 SNHLY and CDR2 FYNNEI. The V segment lost 2 bases and the J segment 5 bases; nucleotides outside the gene matches: 10. The CDR3 spells CASSELRASGRADEQYF. Written as DNA, the CDR3 is TGTGCCAGCAGTGAATTGAGAGCTAGCGGGAGGGCCGACGAGCAGTACTTC. Using reference TRBV2 and TRBJ2-7 for the parts outside the CDR3, the full variable domain is EPEVTQTPSHQVTQMGQEVILRCVPISNHLYFYWYRQILGQKVEFLVSFYNNEISEKSEIFDDQFSVERPDGSNFTLKIRSTKLEDSAMYFCASSELRASGRADEQYFGPGTRLTVT.

In its sample, this clone was seen a few times. V usage is TRBV30 and J usage is TRBJ2-1, with a weak D call TRBD2 (5 bases). V lost 3 bases, J lost 0 bases, and 9 bases lay in between. The CDR3 extends over 14 amino acids. CDR1 GTSNPN and CDR2 SVGIG come from the germline V gene (reference sequence). The CDR3 region is CAWRRDGSYNEQFF. Here the CDR3 DNA reads TGTGCCTGGAGGAGGGATGGCTCCTACAATGAGCAGTTCTTC. The variable domain in full, with the rest retrieved from reference TRBV30 and TRBJ2-1, is SQTIHQWPATLVQPVGSPLSLECTVEGTSNPNLYWYRQAAGRGLQLLFYSVGIGQISSEVPQNLSASRPQDRQFILSSKKLLLSDSGFYLCAWRRDGSYNEQFFGPGTRLTVL.

This clone was detected once. The gene calls are TRBV5-1 and TRBJ2-5; TRBD1 matches at 11 bases. This CDR3 has 14 residues. Looked up from germline, CDR1 is SGHRS and CDR2 is YFSETQ. Unmatched junction bases numbered 3, after V lost 3 bases and J lost 5 bases. CDR3 region: CASSSGTGGETQYF. The CDR3 nucleotides are TGCGCCAGCAGCTCCGGGACAGGGGGGGAGACCCAGTACTTC. Supplemented by reference TRBV5-1 and TRBJ2-5, the full variable domain reads KAGVTQTPRYLIKTRGQQVTLSCSPISGHRSVSWYQQTPGQGLQFLFEYFSETQRNKGNFPGRFSGRQFSNSRSEMNVSTLELGDSALYLCASSSGTGGETQYFGPGTRLLVL.

The genes are TRBV2 and TRBJ2-5, with TRBD1 identical over 10 bases. The CDR3 spans 14 residues. The V gene end was trimmed by 6 bases and the J gene end by 5 bases; junction bases not matched to a gene: 6. The germline V gene has CDR1 SNHLY and CDR2 FYNNEI. The CDR3 region has the DNA TGTGCCAGCAGGGCCGGGACAGGGGACGAGACCCAGTACTTC. It encodes CASRAGTGDETQYF.

This sequence joins TRBV5-1 and TRBJ1-3; no definite D call. The CDR3 has 14 amino acids. V lost 5 bases and J lost 0, with 9 bases in between. Germline lookup yields CDR1 SGHRS and CDR2 YFSETQ. CDR3 region: CASSPVRSGNTIYF. The CDR3 nucleotides read TGCGCCAGCAGTCCTGTCCGCTCTGGAAACACCATATATTTT.

This chain uses TRBV28 with TRBJ2-7; D is unresolved. Trimming took 2 bases from V and 1 from J, leaving 12 bases between them. The CDR3 is 15 residues long. In germline, CDR1 is MDHEN, CDR2 SYDVKM. The CDR3 region is CASSLGQLESYEQYF. CDR3 DNA: TGTGCCAGCAGTTTAGGCCAATTGGAATCCTACGAGCAGTACTTC.

The rearrangement links TRBV6-6 to TRBJ2-1; tentative D call: TRBD2 (6 bases). Trimming stripped 6 bases from V and 0 bases from J, with 12 bases between. CDR1 and CDR2 from the germline V gene are MNHNY and SVGAGI (reference sequence). CDR3 size: 15 residues. The CDR3 nucleotides are TGTGCCAGCAGGCGGGATTTTCCCTCCTACAATGAGCAGTTCTTC. Its translation is CASRRDFPSYNEQFF.

V usage is TRBV6-4 and J usage is TRBJ2-3; 12 bases match TRBD2. This CDR3 has 15 amino acids. With 2 bases clipped from V and 3 bases from J, the junction kept 0 bases outside the gene matches. In germline, CDR1 is MRHNA, CDR2 SNTAGT. The DNA of the CDR3 is TGTGCCAGCAGTGACGGGACTAGCGGGACAGATACGCAGTATTTT. As protein: CASSDGTSGTDTQYF.

The chain is built from TRBV18 and TRBJ2-2; D perhaps matches TRBD1 (6 bases). This CDR3 is built from 16 residues. V was trimmed by 0 bases and J by 4 bases, leaving 12 bases between them. CDR1 is KGHSH and CDR2 is LQKENI in the germline V gene. CDR3 region: CASSPPGAGVTGELFF. As DNA, the CDR3 is TGTGCCAGCTCACCACCCGGGGCAGGGGTCACCGGGGAGCTGTTTTTT.

The chain employs TRBV2 and TRBJ1-4, with a tentative D call TRBD1 (6 bases). Germline CDR1 is SNHLY and CDR2 is FYNNEI. With 4 bases removed from V and 10 bases from J, the gap between germline ends came to 19 bases. The CDR3 sequence is 15 residues long. The CDR3: CASSAPGTLHGKLFF. The CDR3 coding sequence is TGTGCCAGCAGTGCCCCCGGGACATTACATGGAAAACTGTTTTTT. The entire variable domain, with the rest obtained from reference TRBV2 and TRBJ1-4, is as follows: EPEVTQTPSHQVTQMGQEVILRCVPISNHLYFYWYRQILGQKVEFLVSFYNNEISEKSEIFDDQFSVERPDGSNFTLKIRSTKLEDSAMYFCASSAPGTLHGKLFFGSGTQLSVL.

Only one count was recorded for this clone. V usage is TRBV30 and J usage is TRBJ2-7, with 8 bases lining up with TRBD1. The CDR3 is 14 residues long. Trimming removed 3 bases from V and 3 bases from J; junction bases left unmatched: 7. Per the germline V gene, CDR1 is GTSNPN and CDR2 is SVGIG (reference sequence). Here the CDR3 reads CAWRGQGANYEQYF. The CDR3 region has the DNA TGTGCCTGGAGAGGGCAGGGGGCCAACTACGAGCAGTACTTC.

The J gene is TRBJ2-3, the V gene TRBV7-9; TRBD2 matches at 7 bases. V was pared by 5 bases and J by 4 bases, with 9 bases of the junction left unmatched. This CDR3 has 15 residues. From germline, CDR1 is SEHNR and CDR2 FQNEAQ (reference sequence). CDR3 DNA sequence: TGTGCCAGCAGCCCCGGGGGGTCTCCTCCAGATACGCAGTATTTT. As protein: CASSPGGSPPDTQYF.

The rearrangement links TRBV28 to TRBJ2-7; 8 positions match TRBD1. The CDR3 totals 13 residues. Unmatched junction bases numbered 10, after V lost 8 bases and J lost 7 bases. Germline-derived CDR1 and CDR2 are MDHEN and SYDVKM. CDR3 sequence (DNA): TGTGCCAGCCGACCGACAGGGGCGGGTGAGCAGTACTTC. Amino acids: CASRPTGAGEQYF.

J is TRBJ2-7 and V is TRBV5-5; D remains ambiguous. Trimming took off 2 bases at V and 0 bases at J, with 9 bases between the two ends. CDR3 length: 14 amino acids. CDR1 SGHKS and CDR2 YYEKEE come from the germline V gene (reference sequence). The chain's CDR3 is CASSFETASYEQYF. The CDR3 coding sequence is TGTGCCAGCAGCTTCGAGACGGCCTCCTACGAGCAGTACTTC.

This rearrangement joins TRBV19 to TRBJ1-1, with unresolved D. Germline V gene sequence: CDR1 LNHDA, CDR2 SQIVND (reference sequence). The V gene lost 2 bases and the J gene lost 1 base, with 8 bases spanning the gap. This CDR3 comprises 14 residues. The CDR3 sequence: CASSISDGNTEAFF. DNA of the CDR3: TGTGCCAGTAGTATATCGGACGGGAACACTGAAGCTTTCTTT.